The 26 T cell receptor beta chains below were found in one sample sequenced in a study of OX40 agonist ivuxolimab in advanced cancers. Only in-frame clones appear in the TCRdb table, and some are missing; sequencing was by immunoSEQ multiplex PCR. The table has roughly 66,000 clones, under 90% seen once; the top ten hold approximately 1.2%. This material consisted of CD4+ or CD8+ T cells sorted from blood, taken in a trial of the OX40 agonist ivuxolimab. The receptors shown here come from an adult with an advanced solid tumor such as melanoma, head and neck, liver or kidney cancer.

This chain joins TRBV4-1 and TRBJ2-1; tentatively, D is TRBD2 (6 bases). This CDR3 is 16 amino acids long. V was pared by 1 base and J by 2 bases, with 12 bases between. The germline V gene encodes CDR1 MGHRA and CDR2 YSYEKL. The CDR3 loop reads CASSQVRLVAYNEQFF. The CDR3 DNA reads as TGCGCCAGCAGCCAAGTGAGACTAGTTGCCTACAATGAGCAGTTCTTC.

This clone was seen a handful of times. This chain links TRBV5-5 with TRBJ2-5, with a possible D match to TRBD2 (6 bases). The germline V and J ends were trimmed by 5 bases and 5 bases, with 16 bases remaining between them. The germline gives CDR1 SGHKS, CDR2 YYEKEE (reference sequence). The CDR3 runs to 14 residues. The CDR3 DNA reads TGTGCCAGCAGTTCCGCTCTAGCGAGCGAGACCCAGTACTTC. Protein sequence: CASSSALASETQYF.

The rearrangement joins TRBV7-2 to TRBJ2-5; D is perhaps TRBD1 or TRBD2 (5 bases each). The V gene's germline CDR1 is SGHTA and CDR2 FQGNSA. There are 13 residues in the CDR3. With 2 bases removed from V and 7 bases from J, the gap between germline ends came to 11 bases. In DNA, the CDR3 is TGTGCCAGCAGCTTATCGACTACAGGGACCCAGTACTTC. Amino acids: CASSLSTTGTQYF.

This sequence joins TRBV19 and TRBJ1-4; 8 nucleotides line up with TRBD1. This CDR3 is 16 amino acids long. The junction had 13 bases not matched to a gene; V was cut back by 5 bases and J by 8 bases. Germline V gene lookup returns CDR1 LNHDA and CDR2 SQIVND (reference sequence). DNA for the CDR3: TGTGCCAGTAGTCCCGGACAGGGCGAGTTTCACGAAAAACTGTTTTTT. Translation gives CASSPGQGEFHEKLFF. Supplemented by reference TRBV19 and TRBJ1-4, the full variable domain reads DGGITQSPKYLFRKEGQNVTLSCEQNLNHDAMYWYRQDPGQGLRLIYYSQIVNDFQKGDIAEGYSVSREKKESFPLTVTSAQKNPTAFYLCASSPGQGEFHEKLFFGSGTQLSVL.

The chain carries TRBV5-1 and TRBJ2-3, with D perhaps matching TRBD2 (6 bases). Germline loops: CDR1 SGHRS, CDR2 YFSETQ. The CDR3 spans 15 residues. Trimming removed 2 bases from V and 2 bases from J, with 12 bases in between. CDR3 residues: CASSFNGGPTDTQYF. CDR3 in DNA: TGCGCCAGCAGCTTTAACGGGGGACCCACAGATACGCAGTATTTT.

The chain links TRBV27 to TRBJ2-3; 8 nucleotides match TRBD1. V lost 5 bases to trimming and J lost 5 bases; unmatched junction nucleotides: 6. Germline loops: CDR1 MNHEY, CDR2 SMNVEV (reference sequence). This CDR3 has 14 residues. The CDR3 region has the DNA TGTGCCAGCAGTCCCCGACAGGGGTTAGATACGCAGTATTTT. Translating it yields CASSPRQGLDTQYF.

This clone was counted a few times. The chain uses TRBV14 and TRBJ2-2, with 8 nucleotides matching TRBD1. Unmatched junction bases numbered 3, after V lost 6 bases and J lost 6 bases. There are 13 residues in the CDR3. Germline lookup yields CDR1 SGHDN and CDR2 FVKESK. In DNA, the CDR3 is TGTGCCAGCAGGGAACAGGGGGCCGGGGAGCTGTTTTTT. This encodes CASREQGAGELFF.

This clone was found once. The CDR3 region is CASSAGGSYNEQFF. In DNA, the CDR3 is TGTGCCAGCAGTGCGGGGGGCTCCTACAATGAGCAGTTCTTC. The rearrangement links TRBV2 to TRBJ2-1; 7 bases align to TRBD2. The CDR3 contains 14 residues. The germline gives CDR1 SNHLY, CDR2 FYNNEI. Trimming removed 4 bases from V and 0 bases from J; junction bases left unmatched: 0.

The chain carries TRBV7-9 and TRBJ2-1; D might be TRBD1 (6 bases). V shed 1 base and J shed 6 bases, with 10 bases lying between them. This CDR3 has 14 residues. CDR1 and CDR2 from the germline V gene are SEHNR and FQNEAQ (reference sequence). CDR3 amino acids: CASSLGGRGNEQFF. CDR3 DNA sequence: TGTGCCAGCAGCTTAGGCGGCAGGGGCAATGAGCAGTTCTTC.

V is TRBV7-2 and J is TRBJ2-5; 9 bases line up with TRBD2. V shed 5 bases and J 3 bases; nucleotides not matched to a gene: 7. This CDR3 is 15 amino acids long. Germline V gene lookup returns CDR1 SGHTA and CDR2 FQGNSA. CDR3 nucleotides: TGTGCCAGCAGCGAAGGTCAGCGGGGGGAAGAGACCCAGTACTTC. Its translation is CASSEGQRGEETQYF.

The chain carries TRBV19 and TRBJ1-2; 8 nucleotides align to TRBD1. In germline, CDR1 is LNHDA, CDR2 SQIVND (reference sequence). The length of the CDR3 is 16 residues. The V segment lost 3 bases and the J segment 6 bases; nucleotides outside the gene matches: 12. CDR3 sequence: CASSIFGTGGGDGYTF. The CDR3 region has the DNA TGTGCCAGTAGTATTTTCGGTACAGGGGGAGGGGATGGCTACACCTTC.

The chain employs TRBV18 and TRBJ1-6, with 7 bases matching TRBD1. Looked up from germline, CDR1 is KGHSH and CDR2 is LQKENI. This CDR3 spans 16 amino acids. V was pared by 3 bases and J by 7 bases, with 9 bases of the junction left unmatched. The CDR3 reads CASSPINRGWNSPLHF. The CDR3 DNA sequence: TGTGCCAGCTCACCGATTAACAGGGGTTGGAATTCACCCCTCCACTTT.

The chain recombines TRBV19 with TRBJ1-1; possibly TRBD1 for D (6 bases). Germline V gives CDR1 LNHDA, CDR2 SQIVND (reference sequence). The V and J ends lost 0 bases and 1 base respectively, with 9 bases between them. This CDR3 comprises 15 residues. The CDR3 DNA is TGTGCCAGTAGTATAGAGGGCAGGGGGAACACTGAAGCTTTCTTT. This codes for CASSIEGRGNTEAFF.

The chain joins TRBV19 to TRBJ1-5; D may be TRBD1 (5 bases). V lost 4 bases and J lost 6, with 7 bases in between. Germline V gene sequence: CDR1 LNHDA, CDR2 SQIVND (reference sequence). The CDR3 spans 12 residues. The CDR3 is CASSKGPQPQHF. The CDR3 nucleotides are TGTGCCAGTAGTAAGGGGCCTCAGCCCCAGCATTTT.

The V gene is TRBV19, the J gene TRBJ2-1, with 8 bases aligning to TRBD2. The germline CDR1 and CDR2 sequences are LNHDA and SQIVND (reference sequence). This CDR3 region has 16 residues. V trimming: 5 bases; J trimming: 7 bases; junction bases outside the gene matches: 13. DNA for the CDR3: TGTGCCAGTAGTCCATGGGGGGGACTAGATGGGAATGAGCAGTTCTTC. Its protein is CASSPWGGLDGNEQFF.

The chain employs TRBV5-1 and TRBJ1-2, with no clear D. The CDR3 covers 14 residues. Germline loops: CDR1 SGHRS, CDR2 YFSETQ. V was clipped by 2 bases and J by 1 base, with 9 bases between them. CDR3 nucleotides: TGCGCCAGCAGCTTAGGTGGTAGTAACTATGGCTACACCTTC. This translates into CASSLGGSNYGYTF.

This clone has just a few counts. This chain links TRBV5-6 with TRBJ2-3; maybe TRBD2 (6 bases). The V end lost 5 bases, the J end lost 2 bases, and 18 bases lay between the germline ends. CDR3 length: 16 residues. Germline CDR1 and CDR2: SGHDT and YYEEEE. The CDR3 sequence is CASSLVFRGNTDTQYF. The CDR3 nucleotides are TGTGCCAGCAGTCTCGTGTTCCGGGGGAACACAGATACGCAGTATTTT.

This clone showed up just once. The chain recombines TRBV19 with TRBJ1-5; D unresolved. V dropped 5 bases and J dropped 5 bases, with 13 bases sitting between them. Germline V CDR1 and CDR2: LNHDA, SQIVND (reference sequence). The CDR3 contains 14 residues. In nucleotides, the CDR3 is TGTGCCAGTAGTCCAGTTTCCCCCTATCAGCCCCAGCATTTT. The encoded protein is CASSPVSPYQPQHF.

The chain joins TRBV9 to TRBJ2-3; 8 bases fit TRBD1. The CDR3 has 15 amino acids. Germline V gene lookup returns CDR1 SGDLS and CDR2 YYNGEE. The ends lost 3 bases at V and 3 bases at J; junction bases unmatched: 6. This CDR3 reads CASSGQDRVTDTQYF. CDR3 DNA: TGTGCCAGCAGCGGTCAGGACAGGGTGACAGATACGCAGTATTTT.

This clone was seen a handful of times. The identical CDR3 is also encoded by other nucleotide sequences in the sample. J is TRBJ1-3 and V is TRBV10-3; D gene uncertain. The V gene lost 3 bases and the J gene lost 0 bases, with 6 bases spanning the gap. The CDR3 contains 14 residues. The germline V gene has CDR1 ENHRY and CDR2 SYGVKD. The DNA of the CDR3 is TGTGCCATCAGTGAAGCAGGCTCTGGAAACACCATATATTTT. Translated: CAISEAGSGNTIYF.

The V call is TRBV27, the J call TRBJ1-1; a weak D match, TRBD1 (5 bases). CDR3 size: 14 residues. Deletions cut 8 bases from V and 0 bases from J, with 13 bases between. Germline values: CDR1 MNHEY, CDR2 SMNVEV (reference sequence). As DNA, the CDR3 is TGTGCCAGCGGGACTTTTGGCATGAACACTGAAGCTTTCTTT. Translated: CASGTFGMNTEAFF.

The rearrangement joins TRBV4-3 to TRBJ2-2; 12 positions agree with TRBD2. The CDR3 sequence is 17 residues long. Germline CDR1 and CDR2: LGHNA and YSLEER. J gave up 7 bases and V 0 bases, and 6 bases lay outside the gene matches. The CDR3 region is CASSQDASGGASGELFF. In DNA, the CDR3 is TGCGCCAGCAGCCAAGATGCTAGCGGGGGGGCGAGCGGGGAGCTGTTTTTT.

A note on this clone: Sequence at one end of the junction differs from germline and may be a read error. Other DNA sequences in this specimen translate into the identical CDR3. The gene calls are TRBV2 and TRBJ1-2; D gene uncertain. Per germline, CDR1 SNHLY and CDR2 FYNNEI. The CDR3 has 13 residues. The CDR3: CASSVSSNYGYTF. In nucleotides, the CDR3 is TGTGCCAGCAGTGTCAGCTCCAACTATGGCTACACTTTC. The complete variable domain, with remaining parts taken from reference TRBV2 and TRBJ1-2, reads EPEVTQTPSHQVTQMGQEVILRCVPISNHLYFYWYRQILGQKVEFLVSFYNNEISEKSEIFDDQFSVERPDGSNFTLKIRSTKLEDSAMYFCASSVSSNYGYTFGSGTRLTVV.

The gene calls are TRBV11-2 and TRBJ1-1; 11 bases fit TRBD1. J gave up 8 bases and V 3 bases, and 17 bases lay outside the gene matches. CDR1 and CDR2 from the germline V gene are SGHAT and FQNNGV. The CDR3 is 18 residues long. CDR3 coding DNA: TGTGCCAGCAGCTTCGGACAGGGGGCGTCCCCAAGCCACCTCGAAGCTTTCTTT. The encoded protein is CASSFGQGASPSHLEAFF.

This chain joins TRBV5-1 and TRBJ2-6; D is unclear. CDR3 size: 13 residues. V dropped 7 bases and J dropped 3 bases, with 8 bases sitting between them. Germline-derived CDR1 and CDR2 are SGHRS and YFSETQ. In nucleotides, the CDR3 is TGCGCCAGCCGTATTAGTGGGGCCAACGTCCTGACTTTC. Translation gives CASRISGANVLTF.

CDR3: CASSIKGSSGNTIYF. In DNA, the CDR3 is TGTGCCAGTTCTATCAAGGGGAGCTCTGGAAACACCATATATTTT. The chain couples TRBV19 to TRBJ1-3; weak D call: TRBD1 (5 bases). Germline loops: CDR1 LNHDA, CDR2 SQIVND (reference sequence). There are 15 residues in the CDR3. The germline V and J ends were trimmed by 8 bases and 0 bases, with 14 bases remaining between them.